In this sample, the clone carrying this TCR beta chain turned up many times. Its antigen is undetermined. The data are from a study of T cell repertoires in cytomegalovirus infection. Background on the study: Public TCR beta signature analysis indicated the presence of both CMV infection and matching HLA type.

Germline V CDR1 and CDR2: SGHTA, FQGNSA. Trimming removed 4 bases at V and 6 bases at J, with 17 bases between. The CDR3 has 15 amino acids. Study-wide results and caveats: In two of eight donors, the top clonotype was HLA-C-restricted CMV-specific. Of the TCR beta families, the public ones yielded a cumulative frequency that identified carriers of CMV plus the relevant HLA.

TCRdb called the reads again in MiXCR, with one record for every CDR3 protein. The table lists about 900,000 distinct CDR3 sequences, less than 35% of them singletons. The chain uses TRBV7-2 and TRBJ2-3, with no clear D. The sequences come from cultured CD8+ T cells from PBMCs, collected from culture after CMV antigen stimulation. The TCR sequence derives from a human donor in good health (CMV status not recorded). Some clones in this sample may be carry-over from other donors' samples. CDR3 loop: CASSSLSDSADTQYF. In nucleotides, the CDR3 is TGTGCCAGCAGCTCCCTATCCGACTCCGCCGATACGCAGTATTTT. Drawing the rest from reference TRBV7-2 and TRBJ2-3, the complete variable domain is GAGVSQSPSNKVTEKGKDVELRCDPISGHTALYWYRQSLGQGLEFLIYFQGNSAPDKSGLPSDRFSAERTGGSVSTLTIQRTQQEDSAVYLCASSSLSDSADTQYFGPGTRLTVL.